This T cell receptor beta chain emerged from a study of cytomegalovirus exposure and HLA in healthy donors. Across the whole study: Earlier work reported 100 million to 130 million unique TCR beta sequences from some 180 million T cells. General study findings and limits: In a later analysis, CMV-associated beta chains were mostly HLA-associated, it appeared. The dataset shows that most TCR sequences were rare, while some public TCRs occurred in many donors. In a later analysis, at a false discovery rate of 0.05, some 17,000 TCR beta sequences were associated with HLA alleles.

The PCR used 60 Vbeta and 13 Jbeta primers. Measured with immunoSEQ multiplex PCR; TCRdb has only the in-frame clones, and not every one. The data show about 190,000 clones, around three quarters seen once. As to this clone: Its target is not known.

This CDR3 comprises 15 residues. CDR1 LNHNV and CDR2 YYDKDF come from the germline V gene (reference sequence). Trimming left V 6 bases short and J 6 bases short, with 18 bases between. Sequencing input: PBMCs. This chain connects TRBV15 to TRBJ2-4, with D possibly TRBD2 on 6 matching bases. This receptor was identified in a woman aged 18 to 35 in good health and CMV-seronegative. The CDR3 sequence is CATRDREVLANIQYF. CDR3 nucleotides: TGTGCCACCAGGGACCGAGAGGTACTAGCAAACATTCAGTACTTC.